These 4 T cell receptor beta chains came from one sample sequenced in a study of CD8+ T cells in alopecia areata. cDNA prepared by RNA extraction and subsequent reverse transcription served as the template for sequencing. Clones were sequenced by immunoSEQ multiplex PCR, and TCRdb holds only the in-frame ones, with some missing. The sample lists about 90,000 clones, about 44% occurring once. Regarding treatment: oral pan-JAK inhibitor, 5-10 mg twice daily. Sequencing used CD8+ T cells sorted from blood, obtained at week 24, from a patient treated with tofacitinib. These receptors came from a human donor with alopecia areata.

This chain's CDR3 is CASSLVSQFEAFF. The CDR3 bases are TGTGCCAGCAGCTTAGTATCCCAGTTTGAAGCTTTCTTT. This chain connects TRBV7-9 to TRBJ1-1; no clear D. V was clipped by 1 base and J by 7 bases, with 10 bases between them. CDR3 length equals 13 residues. CDR1 is SEHNR and CDR2 is FQNEAQ in the germline V gene (reference sequence).

The table lists this clone with a few counts. The chain employs TRBV6-5 and TRBJ2-1, with D unresolved. The CDR3 consists of 14 residues. Per germline, CDR1 MNHEY and CDR2 SVGAGI. Trimming took off 0 bases at V and 7 bases at J, with 10 bases between the two ends. This chain's CDR3 is CASSYSSERNEQFF. The CDR3 region has the DNA TGTGCCAGCAGTTACTCGTCGGAGAGGAATGAGCAGTTCTTC.

This clone was recorded only once. The DNA of the CDR3 is TGTGCCAGTAGTCCGGGGCGGGCGGACGAGCAGTACTTC. The encoded protein is CASSPGRADEQYF. The chain employs TRBV19 and TRBJ2-7, with D perhaps matching TRBD1 or TRBD2 (5 bases each). The V gene's germline CDR1 is LNHDA and CDR2 SQIVND (reference sequence). V dropped 5 bases and J dropped 5 bases, with 13 bases sitting between them. The CDR3 is 13 amino acids.

The chain uses TRBV4-1 and TRBJ1-2; a possible D gene is TRBD1 (6 bases). The germline gives CDR1 MGHRA, CDR2 YSYEKL. V was trimmed by 0 bases and J by 8 bases, leaving 22 bases between them. This CDR3 comprises 17 residues. The CDR3 sequence is CASSQDWSGGGGEGYTF. In DNA form, the CDR3 reads TGCGCCAGCAGCCAAGATTGGTCCGGGGGCGGTGGGGAAGGCTACACCTTC.